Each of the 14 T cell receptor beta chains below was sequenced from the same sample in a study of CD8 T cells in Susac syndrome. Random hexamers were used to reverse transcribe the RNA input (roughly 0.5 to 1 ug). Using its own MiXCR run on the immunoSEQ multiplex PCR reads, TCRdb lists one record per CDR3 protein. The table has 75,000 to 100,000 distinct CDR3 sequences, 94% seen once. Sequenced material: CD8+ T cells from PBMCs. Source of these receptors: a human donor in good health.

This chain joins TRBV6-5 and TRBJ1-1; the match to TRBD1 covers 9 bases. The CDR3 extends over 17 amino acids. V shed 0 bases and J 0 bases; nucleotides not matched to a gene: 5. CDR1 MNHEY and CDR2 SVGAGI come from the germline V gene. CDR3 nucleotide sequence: TGTGCCAGCAGTTACTCGAAGGACAGGGGCATGAACACTGAAGCTTTCTTT. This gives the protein CASSYSKDRGMNTEAFF.

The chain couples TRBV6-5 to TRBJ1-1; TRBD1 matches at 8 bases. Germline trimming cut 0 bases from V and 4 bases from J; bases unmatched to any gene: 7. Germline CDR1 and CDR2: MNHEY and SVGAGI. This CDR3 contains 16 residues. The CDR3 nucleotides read TGTGCCAGCAGTTACTCGACAGGGGCGGCAGGCACTGAAGCTTTCTTT. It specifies CASSYSTGAAGTEAFF.

CDR3 nucleotides: TGTGCCAGTAGTTGGGGGGGCCAAGTATACAATGAGCAGTTCTTC. Amino acid sequence: CASSWGGQVYNEQFF. The rearrangement joins TRBV19 to TRBJ2-1, with a tentative D call TRBD2 (7 bases). CDR1 LNHDA and CDR2 SQIVND come from the germline V gene (reference sequence). The germline V and J ends were trimmed by 5 bases and 4 bases, with 15 bases remaining between them. This CDR3 is 15 amino acids long. Drawing the rest from reference TRBV19 and TRBJ2-1, the complete variable domain is DGGITQSPKYLFRKEGQNVTLSCEQNLNHDAMYWYRQDPGQGLRLIYYSQIVNDFQKGDIAEGYSVSREKKESFPLTVTSAQKNPTAFYLCASSWGGQVYNEQFFGPGTRLTVL.

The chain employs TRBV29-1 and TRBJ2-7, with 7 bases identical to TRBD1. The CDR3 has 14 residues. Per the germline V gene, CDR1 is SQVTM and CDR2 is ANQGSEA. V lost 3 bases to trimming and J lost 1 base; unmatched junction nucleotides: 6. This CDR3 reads CSVDGDSSSYEQYF. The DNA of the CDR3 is TGCAGCGTTGATGGGGACAGTTCGTCCTACGAGCAGTACTTC.

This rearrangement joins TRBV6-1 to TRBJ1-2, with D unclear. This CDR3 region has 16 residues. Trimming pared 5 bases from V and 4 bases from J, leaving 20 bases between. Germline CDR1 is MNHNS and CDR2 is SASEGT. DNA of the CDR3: TGTGCCAGCAGTCTCACAGCGCCACCAACCTCCTATGGCTACACCTTC. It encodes CASSLTAPPTSYGYTF.

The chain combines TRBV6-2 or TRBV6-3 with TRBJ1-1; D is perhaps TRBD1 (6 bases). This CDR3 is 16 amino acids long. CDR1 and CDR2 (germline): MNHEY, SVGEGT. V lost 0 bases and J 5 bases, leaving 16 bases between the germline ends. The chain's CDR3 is CASSYSWGGRRTEAFF. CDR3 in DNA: TGTGCCAGCAGTTACTCGTGGGGGGGCCGAAGAACTGAAGCTTTCTTT.

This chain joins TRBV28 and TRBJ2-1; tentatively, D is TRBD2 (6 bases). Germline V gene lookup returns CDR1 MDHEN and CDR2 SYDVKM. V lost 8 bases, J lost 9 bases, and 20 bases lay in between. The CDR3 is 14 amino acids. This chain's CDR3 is CASRRPSTSSEQFF. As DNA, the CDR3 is TGTGCCAGCCGGAGGCCTTCCACTAGCAGTGAGCAGTTCTTC.

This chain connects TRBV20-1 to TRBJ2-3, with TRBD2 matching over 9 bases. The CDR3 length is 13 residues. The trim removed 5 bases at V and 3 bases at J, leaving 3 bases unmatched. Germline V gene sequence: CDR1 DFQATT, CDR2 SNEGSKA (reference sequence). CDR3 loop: CSARTSETDTQYF. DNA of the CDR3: TGCAGTGCTCGGACTAGCGAAACAGATACGCAGTATTTT.

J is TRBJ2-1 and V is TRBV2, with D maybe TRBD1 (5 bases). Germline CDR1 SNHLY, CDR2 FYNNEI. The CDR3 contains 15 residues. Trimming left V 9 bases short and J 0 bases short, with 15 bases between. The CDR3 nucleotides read TGTGCCAGTACGGACACGGGCGACTCCTACAATGAGCAGTTCTTC. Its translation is CASTDTGDSYNEQFF.

The CDR3 DNA reads as TGTGCCAGCAGGGGAGCGGGGGAGCTGTTTTTT. Its protein is CASRGAGELFF. The rearrangement uses TRBV6-5 and TRBJ2-2; a possible D gene is TRBD2 (5 bases). With 6 bases removed from V and 8 bases from J, the gap between germline ends came to 7 bases. The CDR3 has 11 amino acids. Germline CDR1 reads MNHEY; CDR2 reads SVGAGI.

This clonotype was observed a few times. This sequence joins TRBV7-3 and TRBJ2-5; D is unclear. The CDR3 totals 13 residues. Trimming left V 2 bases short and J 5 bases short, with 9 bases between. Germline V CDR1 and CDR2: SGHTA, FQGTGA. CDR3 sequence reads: CASSLSPVETQYF. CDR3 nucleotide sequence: TGTGCCAGCAGCTTATCCCCAGTGGAGACCCAGTACTTC.

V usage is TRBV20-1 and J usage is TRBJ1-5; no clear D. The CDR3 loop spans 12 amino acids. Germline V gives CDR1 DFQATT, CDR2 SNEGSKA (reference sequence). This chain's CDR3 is CGFSLGNQPQHF. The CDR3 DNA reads TGCGGGTTTTCGTTAGGGAATCAGCCCCAGCATTTT.

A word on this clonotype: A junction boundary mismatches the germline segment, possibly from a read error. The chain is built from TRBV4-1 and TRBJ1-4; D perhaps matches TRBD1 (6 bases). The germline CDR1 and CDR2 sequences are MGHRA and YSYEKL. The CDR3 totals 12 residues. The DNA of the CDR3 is TGCGCCAGCAGCCAACCAGGGGACACACCGGTTTTT. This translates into CASSQPGDTPVF.

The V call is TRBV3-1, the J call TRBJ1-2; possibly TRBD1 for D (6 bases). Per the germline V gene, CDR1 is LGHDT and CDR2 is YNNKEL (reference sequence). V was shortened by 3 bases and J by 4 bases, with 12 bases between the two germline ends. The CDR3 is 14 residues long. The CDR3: CASSQSGAGYGYTF. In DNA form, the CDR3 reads TGTGCCAGCAGCCAGTCAGGGGCAGGCTATGGCTACACCTTC.